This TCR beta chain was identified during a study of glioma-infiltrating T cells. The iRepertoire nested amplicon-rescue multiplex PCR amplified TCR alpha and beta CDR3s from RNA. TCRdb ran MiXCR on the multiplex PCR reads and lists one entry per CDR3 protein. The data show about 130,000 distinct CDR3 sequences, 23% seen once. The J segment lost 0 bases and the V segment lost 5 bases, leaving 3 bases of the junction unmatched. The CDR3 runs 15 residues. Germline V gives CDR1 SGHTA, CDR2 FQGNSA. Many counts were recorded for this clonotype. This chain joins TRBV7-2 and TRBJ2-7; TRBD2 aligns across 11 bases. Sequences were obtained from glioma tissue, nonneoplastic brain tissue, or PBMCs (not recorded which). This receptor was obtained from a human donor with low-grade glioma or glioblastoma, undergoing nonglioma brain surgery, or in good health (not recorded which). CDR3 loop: CASSTSGSTSYEQYF. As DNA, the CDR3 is TGTGCCAGCAGCACTAGCGGGAGTACCTCCTACGAGCAGTACTTC.